This T cell receptor beta chain originates from a study of cytomegalovirus exposure and HLA in healthy donors. At the level of the study: Earlier, approximately 190 million T cells were analyzed, and over 95 million unique TCR beta sequences were found among them. Approximately 85 million unique TCRs from HLA-typed donors were held in an early data release. General observations from the study: V segments that were indistinguishable, TRBV6-2 and TRBV6-3 among them, were omitted from analysis. The productive fraction for most TCR beta V segments was about 90% or about 30% in an earlier analysis.

In regard to this clone: As yet, its antigen is unknown.

Vbeta (60) and Jbeta (13) primers were used in the PCR. Measured with immunoSEQ multiplex PCR; TCRdb has only the in-frame clones, and not every one. The sample holds 150,000 to 200,000 clones, roughly 80% seen once. J gave up 5 bases and V 5 bases, and 10 bases lay outside the gene matches. This CDR3 comprises 16 residues. The germline gives CDR1 MDHEN, CDR2 SYDVKM. This rearrangement joins TRBV28 to TRBJ2-5; 11 nucleotides align to TRBD2. The sample consisted of PBMCs. The TCR originated in a woman younger than 35 in good health and CMV-seronegative. The CDR3 nucleotides are TGTGCCAGCAGTGCACCCGGGACTAGCGGCCTTGAGACCCAGTACTTC. Translated: CASSAPGTSGLETQYF. Based on the CDR3 plus reference TRBV28 and TRBJ2-5, the full variable domain is DVKVTQSSRYLVKRTGEKVFLECVQDMDHENMFWYRQDPGLGLRLIYFSYDVKMKEKGDIPEGYSVSREKKERFSLILESASTNQTSMYLCASSAPGTSGLETQYFGPGTRLLVL.